This T cell receptor (beta chain) came from a study of CD8+ T cells in alopecia areata listed by TCRdb under 2018. Background on the whole study: Treated patients were enrolled in an open-label pilot trial of oral tofacitinib at 5 to 10 mg twice daily for moderate-to-severe alopecia areata. The study used high-throughput TCRbeta sequencing to examine T cell clonal expansion in alopecia areata, in both the C3H/HeJ mouse model and human patients. Amplification of TCRbeta CDR3 regions was done by immunoSEQ multiplex PCR using 35 Vbeta forward primers and 13 Jbeta reverse primers. In humans, TCRbeta sequencing was performed on scalp tissue and on sorted CD4+ and CD8+ peripheral blood T cells from healthy controls and from patients with patchy or totalis/universalis alopecia areata. Clonality in the scalp was compared among normal scalp (n=4), patchy alopecia areata scalp (n=8), and alopecia totalis/universalis scalp (n=8). RNA was extracted with the PAXgene miRNA kit for fixed scalp, the miRNeasy kit for PBMCs, and the RNeasy kit for mouse skin. Patients stayed on tofacitinib for 6 to 18 months and then had 6 months of follow-up off drug so that delayed response and recurrence could be assessed. Biopsies were taken from tofacitinib-treated patients at baseline and at 4 and 24 weeks of treatment, and a later scalp biopsy was taken in several of the tofacitinib-treated patients. The paper's findings and limits, for the study overall: Compared with mice, TCR sequences shared between patients were less clear, possibly partly because of HLA diversity across the patient population. Scalp TCR repertoire analysis is complicated because resident alphabeta T cells in normal human skin are also sequenced, whereas mouse skin is dominated by gammadelta T cells. Higher clonality and more expanded CD8+ clones were observed in lesional scalp than in normal scalp, particularly in alopecia totalis/universalis, a finding suggestive of antigenic drive.

Library preparation employed the immunoSEQ multiplex PCR assay. To provide template for TCR sequencing, every sample had RNA extracted and reverse transcribed into cDNA. First-strand cDNA was synthesized using SuperScript III with a 2:1 mix of oligo-dT and random hexamers. A synthetic immune receptor repertoire was used to gauge amplification bias, and whatever bias remained was removed computationally. The original methods were these. Raw reads were preprocessed to remove errors, and CDR3 was defined by IMGT conventions from the conserved cysteine to phenylalanine. Clonality was computed by normalizing Shannon entropy by log2 of the number of productive unique TCRs and subtracting the result from 1. Whether each scalp clone was CD4 or CD8 was inferred by checking scalp TCRbeta sequences against the CD4 and CD8 repertoires from sorted blood. As stored in TCRdb, this immuneACCESS dataset retains in-frame rearrangements with V and J assigned. A fraction of the clones does not appear; measured against another copy, unresolved V genes explain less than half of the discrepancy, and the remainder lacks a known reason. Clone size and the V and J calls come from that table; the DNA yielded D and trimming. Present in this sample are about 130,000 clones, roughly 50% of which were seen just once. The ten largest make up roughly a sixth of the sample.

Explained via the paper, the time point label denotes: baseline before oral tofacitinib. Lesional scalp punch biopsies and peripheral blood were collected from alopecia areata patients. PBMCs were separated by density centrifugation and stained for CD3, CD4 and CD8, after which CD4+ and CD8+ T cells were sorted on a FACSAria. In the case of this clone: No antigen is known for it. The record has no base qualities; no much larger clone is one base away.

The CDR3 sequence holds 14 residues, the cysteine and phenylalanine included. Just CDR3 DNA is preserved here, 42 bases in frame from base 1. The germline V gene (reference sequence) yields LNHDA for CDR1 and SQIVND for CDR2. V is pared back by 6 bases and J by 1 base, with 9 bases lying between the germline termini. The source is a human donor with alopecia areata. The input for sequencing was CD8+ T cells sorted from blood, taken at week 0. This chain is built from TRBV19 and TRBJ2-2, with the D segment identity uncertain. The CDR3 in this case is CASRDRENTGELFF. Here is the DNA: TGTGCCAGTAGAGATAGAGAGAACACCGGGGAGCTGTTTTTT.